The present TCR beta chain was sequenced within a study of blood T cell repertoires in COVID-19. Looking at the study overall: The cDNA or gDNA used as material had been derived from T cells, B-cell-depleted T cells, or PBMCs.

Germline values: CDR1 SGHRS, CDR2 YFSETQ. V was trimmed by 4 bases and J by 1 base, leaving 15 bases between them. This CDR3 is 15 amino acids long. As handled by the study authors: Researchers report that nucleated cell counts were estimated from reference gene primer amplification. The repertoire was sequenced with immunoSEQ multiplex PCR; TCRdb's copy has only in-frame clones and lacks some. The DNA gave D and trimming, while V, J and clone size come from that table. The sample yields under 300,000 clones, around 90% seen once. The V call is TRBV5-1, the J call TRBJ2-7; TRBD1 is a possible D gene (7 bases). The clonotype originates from a woman in her sixties in a cohort exposed to, infected with or recovered from COVID-19 (not recorded which). The sample comprised PBMCs or T cells enriched from blood (not recorded which). The CDR3 DNA sequence: TGCGCCAGCAGCGCGGGGACAGAACGGTCCTACGAGCAGTACTTC. This codes for CASSAGTERSYEQYF.